This TCR beta chain was profiled in a study of CD8 T cells in ankylosing spondylitis. General study results and limits: Disease-associated clones were reportedly significantly overrepresented in matched ankylosing spondylitis synovial fluid. What seemed typical of ankylosing spondylitis blood was a TCR beta motif built from about eight highly homologous variants.

The CDR3 sequence is 16 residues long. The V gene's germline CDR1 is SGHRS and CDR2 YFSETQ. The germline V and J ends were trimmed by 4 bases and 4 bases, with 18 bases remaining between them. There are many counts of this clonotype. Its antigen is still unknown. TCRdb re-called the 5' RACE reads with MiXCR, one entry per CDR3 protein. The table includes hundreds of thousands of distinct CDR3 sequences, about 13% detected once. V is TRBV5-1 and J is TRBJ1-5; TRBD1 is a possible D gene (5 bases). The receptor was derived from a male donor with ankylosing spondylitis. Sequencing input: blood, either unsorted or a sorted T cell fraction (not recorded which). The CDR3 region is CASSVNGAGLNQPQHF. The CDR3 DNA reads TGCGCCAGCAGCGTGAACGGGGCAGGGTTAAATCAGCCCCAGCATTTT.